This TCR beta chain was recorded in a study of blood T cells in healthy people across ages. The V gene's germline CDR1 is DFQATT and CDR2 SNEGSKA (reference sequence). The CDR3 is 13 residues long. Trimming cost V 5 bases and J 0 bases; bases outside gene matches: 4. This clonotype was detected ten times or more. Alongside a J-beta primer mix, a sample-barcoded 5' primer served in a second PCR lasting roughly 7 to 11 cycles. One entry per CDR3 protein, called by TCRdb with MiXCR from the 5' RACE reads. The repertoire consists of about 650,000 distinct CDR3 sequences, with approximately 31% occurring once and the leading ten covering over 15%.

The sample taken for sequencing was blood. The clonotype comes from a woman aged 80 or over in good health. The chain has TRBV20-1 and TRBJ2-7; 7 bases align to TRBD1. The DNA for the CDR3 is TGCAGTGCTGGGGGACAGAGCTCCTACGAGCAGTACTTC. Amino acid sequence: CSAGGQSSYEQYF.